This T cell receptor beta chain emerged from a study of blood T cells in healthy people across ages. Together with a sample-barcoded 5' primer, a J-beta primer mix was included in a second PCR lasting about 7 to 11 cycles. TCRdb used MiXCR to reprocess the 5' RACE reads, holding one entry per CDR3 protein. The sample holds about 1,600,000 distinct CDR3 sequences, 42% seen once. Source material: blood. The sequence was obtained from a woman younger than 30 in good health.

The CDR3: CASSQEGGRGRSGNTIYF. The CDR3 DNA reads TGCGCCAGCAGCCAAGAGGGGGGGAGGGGACGCTCTGGAAACACCATATATTTT. The rearrangement joins TRBV4-1 to TRBJ1-3, with a weak D call TRBD1 (5 bases). CDR3 length: 18 amino acids. Germline loops: CDR1 MGHRA, CDR2 YSYEKL. V gave up 0 bases and J gave up 0 bases, with 15 bases separating them.